This TCR beta chain derives from a study of blood T cell repertoires in COVID-19 (TCRdb year 2020). Some background on the complete study: Samples covering the acute and convalescent phases of COVID-19 were provided by collaborators in the United States, Italy and Spain. The material from the prospective study consisted of cDNA or gDNA derived from T cells, B-cell-depleted T cells, or PBMCs. Deeply sampled blood TCRbeta repertoires from subjects exposed to, actively infected with, or recovered from COVID-19 were included in the dataset. A freely available public database, intended as a resource for researchers studying the immune response to SARS-CoV-2, is where the repertoires were released. Samples were obtained from the ongoing ImmuneRACE study (first 160 participants) and from roughly 1,300 subjects provided by 6 global collaborators. The sample metadata nearly always contained a de-identified subject ID, COVID-19 status, age in years and sex. Where HLA class I and class II types were available, the types were taken from metadata supplied by the sample provider, not from assay-based typing.

Study-wide findings and limitations: The quantity of clinical and demographic metadata differed by source and by participant and was supplied without curation.

On this clone: Its antigen has not been determined. Per-base qualities were not stored, and no clone one base away is much larger.

At one collaborating source in Seattle, patients were enrolled during active infection and were followed longitudinally through the course of disease. The collaborating institutions used their own protocols to collect whole blood in K2EDTA tubes. For TCRbeta analysis, collaborators shipped samples as frozen whole blood, isolated PBMCs, or DNA extracted from either of those sample types. The germline V gene supplies CDR1 SNHLY and CDR2 FYNNEI. The CDR3 runs 18 residues from the cysteine to the phenylalanine. Only the CDR3 part of the read is kept: 54 bases, read in frame from the first base. The junction shows trimming of 8 bases on V and 0 bases on J, plus 23 bases between the germline ends. TCRbeta CDR3 regions were amplified from genomic DNA by means of the immunoSEQ Assay, a bias-controlled multiplex PCR. In the original analysis: The number of nucleated cells in each sample was estimated from the amplification of reference gene primers within the assay. To quantify the absolute abundance of each unique TCRbeta CDR3 rearrangement, sequence reads were collapsed and filtered. Productive Simpson clonality was computed per sample as the square root of Simpson's diversity index over productive rearrangements. TCRdb retrieved this table from immuneACCESS and kept in-frame rearrangements only. Not all clones are present; in checked studies, unresolved V genes account for under half, and no reason is known for the remainder. The D gene and trimming were derived from the DNA, and the V and J assignments and clone size from that table. Present in this sample are 100,000 to 150,000 clones, about nine tenths of which were seen just once. The ten largest account for about an eighth of the sample.

Rearrangement joined TRBV2 to TRBJ2-1; the D gene is unclear. The specimen sequenced was peripheral blood. This TCR came from a woman in her 70s with COVID-19, enrolled during active disease. The DNA is as follows: TGTGCCAGCCGTTTTCGCGTTTACTCCACCCGCTCCTACAATGAGCAGTTCTTC. This sequence encodes CASRFRVYSTRSYNEQFF.